The next 2 T cell receptor beta chains were all read from a single sample in a study of T cell responses to AZD1222 COVID-19 vaccine. The repertoire was sequenced with immunoSEQ multiplex PCR; TCRdb's copy has only in-frame clones and lacks some. This table has approximately 150,000 clones, around 90% appearing once. The sample consisted of peripheral blood, taken 28 days after the second dose of the MenACWY control vaccine. These receptor sequences come from an adult who received the MenACWY meningococcal vaccine as a control.

This chain links TRBV18 with TRBJ1-2, with TRBD1 matching 8 bases. The CDR3 has 13 amino acids. The germline CDR1 and CDR2 sequences are KGHSH and LQKENI. With 6 bases clipped from V and 4 bases from J, the junction kept 4 bases outside the gene matches. This CDR3 reads CASSPGQVYGYTF. The CDR3 nucleotides are TGTGCCAGCTCCCCGGGACAGGTCTATGGCTACACCTTC.

The chain links TRBV7-2 to TRBJ1-6, with TRBD1 as a possible D gene (6 bases). Deletions cut 6 bases from V and 3 bases from J, with 6 bases between. Germline CDR1 SGHTA, CDR2 FQGNSA. The CDR3 runs 13 residues. CDR3 protein: CASRTGYNSPLHF. CDR3 nucleotide sequence: TGTGCCAGCAGGACAGGCTATAATTCACCCCTCCACTTT. Complete variable domain (other parts from reference TRBV7-2 and TRBJ1-6): GAGVSQSPSNKVTEKGKDVELRCDPISGHTALYWYRQSLGQGLEFLIYFQGNSAPDKSGLPSDRFSAERTGGSVSTLTIQRTQQEDSAVYLCASRTGYNSPLHFGNGTRLTVT.